A single sample is the source of the 22 T cell receptor beta chains below, sequenced in a study of blood T cell repertoires in COVID-19. Measured with immunoSEQ multiplex PCR; TCRdb has only the in-frame clones, and not every one. The data contain roughly 300,000 clones, roughly nine tenths of them singletons. The specimen sequenced was PBMCs or T cells enriched from blood (not recorded which). All receptors derive from a woman under 40 who had recovered from COVID-19.

The CDR3 bases are TGTGCCAGCAGCGTAGATCGGGCGTCTAGCAGAAACACCATATATTTT. This sequence encodes CASSVDRASSRNTIYF. This chain connects TRBV9 to TRBJ1-3; D not certain. Germline V gives CDR1 SGDLS, CDR2 YYNGEE. The CDR3 totals 16 residues. The V end lost 0 bases, the J end lost 5 bases, and 15 bases lay between the germline ends.

The J gene is TRBJ2-7, the V gene TRBV6-2 or TRBV6-3; the D gene is possibly TRBD2 (6 bases). V was cut by 5 bases and J by 12 bases, with 20 bases left in between. CDR3 length: 13 residues. CDR1 is MNHEY, CDR2 SVGEGT, per germline. The CDR3 loop reads CASSPPGTPYRYF. Here the CDR3 DNA reads TGTGCCAGCAGTCCCCCCGGGACTCCCTACCGGTACTTC.

This chain links TRBV24-1 with TRBJ2-1; D unresolved. Trimming stripped 8 bases from V and 0 bases from J, with 10 bases between. Germline lookup yields CDR1 KGHDR and CDR2 SFDVKD. The CDR3 totals 14 residues. The CDR3 DNA sequence: TGTGCCACCATAAATGTACTCTCCTACAATGAGCAGTTCTTC. This codes for CATINVLSYNEQFF.

The chain has TRBV24-1 and TRBJ2-2, with D possibly matching TRBD2 (6 bases). This CDR3 is built from 18 residues. The V end was cut by 0 bases, the J end by 4 bases, with 17 bases between. CDR1 is KGHDR and CDR2 is SFDVKD in the germline V gene. In nucleotides, the CDR3 is TGTGCCACCAGTGATTTGCCTAGCGCTAGCCTCCTCACCGGGGAGCTGTTTTTT. Translated: CATSDLPSASLLTGELFF.

This chain links TRBV21-1 with TRBJ1-2; the tabulated D call, TRBD1, remains unverified against the DNA. TRBV21-1 is a pseudogene locus. There are 13 residues in the CDR3. The CDR3 region has the DNA TGTGCCAGCAGCCCCCAGACAGGAGGTGGCTACACCTTC. It translates to CASSPQTGGGYTF.

The chain is built from TRBV28 and TRBJ2-6; possible D gene TRBD1, 5 bases. Germline lookup yields CDR1 MDHEN and CDR2 SYDVKM. V was cut by 6 bases and J by 1 base, with 10 bases left in between. This CDR3 contains 15 residues. This chain's CDR3 is CASSSGFSGANVLTF. The CDR3 region has the DNA TGTGCCAGCAGCTCAGGGTTTTCTGGGGCCAACGTCCTGACTTTC.

The rearrangement uses TRBV7-9 and TRBJ2-7, with 8 bases fitting TRBD1. The CDR3 covers 13 residues. Germline V gene data show CDR1 as SEHNR and CDR2 as FQNEAQ (reference sequence). Trimming took 11 bases from V and 6 from J; bases not matched to a gene: 12. CDR3 residues: CAGQDRDISEQYF. The CDR3 DNA reads TGTGCCGGCCAGGACAGGGATATTTCCGAGCAGTACTTC. Using reference TRBV7-9 and TRBJ2-7 for the parts outside the CDR3, the full variable domain is DTGVSQNPRHKITKRGQNVTFRCDPISEHNRLYWYRQTLGQGPEFLTYFQNEAQLEKSRLLSDRFSAERPKGSFSTLEIQRTEQGDSAMYLCAGQDRDISEQYFGPGTRLTVT.

The chain links TRBV29-1 to TRBJ2-7, with TRBD2 as a possible D gene (5 bases). CDR3 size: 14 residues. Between the trimmed V and J ends, which lost 2 bases and 6 bases, there was a span of 17 bases. Germline CDR1 is SQVTM and CDR2 is ANQGSEA. CDR3 bases: TGCAGCGTTGAATGGTTGGCGGGTCCCGCCGAGCAGTACTTC. This gives the protein CSVEWLAGPAEQYF.

J is TRBJ2-7 and V is TRBV25-1, with 10 bases identical to TRBD1. With 6 bases clipped from V and 3 bases from J, the junction kept 2 bases outside the gene matches. Per the germline V gene, CDR1 is MGHDK and CDR2 is SYGVNS. This CDR3 spans 13 amino acids. The CDR3 bases are TGTGCCAGCAGCAGGACAGGGGGCTACGAGCAGTACTTC. It encodes CASSRTGGYEQYF.

The chain carries TRBV5-1 and TRBJ2-7; 7 nucleotides agree with TRBD1. The ends lost 2 bases at V and 6 bases at J; junction bases unmatched: 8. The germline V gene has CDR1 SGHRS and CDR2 YFSETQ. The CDR3 is made up of 14 amino acids. The CDR3 nucleotides are TGCGCCAGCAGCTTACGGGGTCCAGGGGGCGAGCAGTACTTC. Amino acids: CASSLRGPGGEQYF. Supplemented by reference TRBV5-1 and TRBJ2-7, the full variable domain reads KAGVTQTPRYLIKTRGQQVTLSCSPISGHRSVSWYQQTPGQGLQFLFEYFSETQRNKGNFPGRFSGRQFSNSRSEMNVSTLELGDSALYLCASSLRGPGGEQYFGPGTRLTVT.

This clone has a single count. This chain joins TRBV7-2 and TRBJ1-2; 8 nucleotides match TRBD1. V gave up 10 bases and J gave up 5 bases; unmatched junction bases: 6. CDR1 is SGHTA, CDR2 FQGNSA, per germline. The CDR3 totals 12 residues. CDR3 nucleotides: TGTGCCACCGTCCAGGGGGCTTATGGCTACACCTTC. As protein: CATVQGAYGYTF. The full variable domain, in which reference TRBV7-2 and TRBJ1-2 provide the parts outside the CDR3, is GAGVSQSPSNKVTEKGKDVELRCDPISGHTALYWYRQSLGQGLEFLIYFQGNSAPDKSGLPSDRFSAERTGGSVSTLTIQRTQQEDSAVYLCATVQGAYGYTFGSGTRLTVV.

The CDR3 bases are TGTGCCAGCAGCCTCAGAGGGACTAGCCCCTACAATGAGCAGTTCTTC. Amino acid sequence: CASSLRGTSPYNEQFF. This chain connects TRBV9 to TRBJ2-1, with 9 bases identical to TRBD2. V lost 4 bases to trimming and J lost 2 bases; unmatched junction nucleotides: 7. Germline V lookup: CDR1 SGDLS, CDR2 YYNGEE. The CDR3 contains 16 residues.

This clone was seen more than once but under ten times. The chain carries TRBV5-8 and TRBJ2-7; TRBD1 matches 7 bases. CDR1 SGHTS and CDR2 YDEGEE come from the germline V gene. The ends lost 2 bases at V and 3 bases at J; junction bases unmatched: 5. There are 14 residues in the CDR3. The CDR3 DNA sequence: TGTGCCAGCAGCTTACGGGACAGTTTCTACGAGCAGTACTTC. Amino acid sequence: CASSLRDSFYEQYF.

V and J are TRBV5-5 and TRBJ1-2; D ambiguous. The germline V and J ends were trimmed by 4 bases and 6 bases, with 10 bases remaining between them. The CDR3 is 12 residues long. CDR1 SGHKS and CDR2 YYEKEE come from the germline V gene (reference sequence). CDR3 bases: TGTGCCAGCAGCCCAACAGAGAATGGCTACACCTTC. It yields the protein CASSPTENGYTF.

This chain uses TRBV5-4 with TRBJ2-3, with 11 bases that match TRBD2. Germline V CDR1 and CDR2: SGHNT, YYREEE (reference sequence). V lost 3 bases and J lost 4; bases outside the gene matches: 7. The CDR3 consists of 16 residues. The CDR3 sequence: CASSSHSGGAPDTQYF. The CDR3 DNA is TGTGCCAGCAGCTCCCATAGCGGGGGGGCCCCAGATACGCAGTATTTT.

This chain links TRBV9 with TRBJ1-6; TRBD1 might be the D (5 bases). Per the germline V gene, CDR1 is SGDLS and CDR2 is YYNGEE. The CDR3 has 13 amino acids. V was trimmed by 4 bases and J by 9 bases, leaving 11 bases between them. The CDR3 DNA follows: TGTGCCAGCAGCCTAGACCAGGGTTCACCCCTCCACTTT. Translation: CASSLDQGSPLHF. Full variable domain (outside the CDR3, taken from reference TRBV9 and TRBJ1-6): DSGVTQTPKHLITATGQRVTLRCSPRSGDLSVYWYQQSLDQGLQFLIQYYNGEERAKGNILERFSAQQFPDLHSELNLSSLELGDSALYFCASSLDQGSPLHFGNGTRLTVT.

This clone was seen a few times. The genes are TRBV19 and TRBJ2-7; the match to TRBD1 covers 11 bases. Trimming at V came to 4 bases and at J to 7 bases, leaving 9 bases not matched to a gene. Germline values: CDR1 LNHDA, CDR2 SQIVND (reference sequence). This CDR3 is 15 amino acids long. Here the CDR3 DNA reads TGTGCCAGTAGTACCTCCGGGACAGGGGGTTTGGAGCAGTACTTC. It yields the protein CASSTSGTGGLEQYF. Using reference TRBV19 and TRBJ2-7 for the parts outside the CDR3, the full variable domain is DGGITQSPKYLFRKEGQNVTLSCEQNLNHDAMYWYRQDPGQGLRLIYYSQIVNDFQKGDIAEGYSVSREKKESFPLTVTSAQKNPTAFYLCASSTSGTGGLEQYFGPGTRLTVT.

This sequence joins TRBV12-3 or TRBV12-4 and TRBJ2-2; D gene uncertain. The germline V and J ends were trimmed by 10 bases and 1 base, with 7 bases remaining between them. The CDR3 has 12 amino acids. CDR3 in DNA: TGTGCCACCTCGGGGAACACCGGGGAGCTGTTTTTT. Its translation: CATSGNTGELFF.

This rearrangement joins TRBV27 to TRBJ2-7, with no clear D. V was trimmed by 3 bases and J by 0 bases, leaving 3 bases between them. There are 12 residues in the CDR3. Germline values: CDR1 MNHEY, CDR2 SMNVEV (reference sequence). CDR3 nucleotide sequence: TGTGCCAGCAGTTTCAACTCCTACGAGCAGTACTTC. Translating it yields CASSFNSYEQYF.

V gene TRBV6-5 combines with J gene TRBJ2-1, with 10 bases identical to TRBD1. This CDR3 contains 16 residues. CDR1 MNHEY and CDR2 SVGAGI come from the germline V gene. J was trimmed by 7 bases and V by 2 bases; bases with no gene match: 8. The chain's CDR3 is CASSYRSGTGANEQFF. CDR3 nucleotides: TGTGCCAGCAGTTACCGTTCCGGGACAGGGGCGAATGAGCAGTTCTTC.

The rearrangement links TRBV10-3 to TRBJ1-2; possibly TRBD1 for D (6 bases). Trimming took 3 bases from V and 4 from J, leaving 9 bases between them. The CDR3 contains 13 residues. The V gene's germline CDR1 is ENHRY and CDR2 SYGVKD. The CDR3 bases are TGTGCCATCAGTGAAGACAGGTCCTATGGCTACACCTTC. This encodes CAISEDRSYGYTF.

With regard to this clone: Other nucleotide sequences from this sample produce the same CDR3. This chain links TRBV27 with TRBJ1-4; no firm D call. V was shortened by 5 bases and J by 0 bases, with 7 bases between the two germline ends. Germline CDR1 MNHEY, CDR2 SMNVEV (reference sequence). This CDR3 has 14 residues. In DNA form, the CDR3 reads TGTGCCAGCAGTCTCAGTTCAACTAATGAAAAACTGTTTTTT. Translating gives CASSLSSTNEKLFF.